These 25 T cell receptor beta chains came from one sample sequenced in a study of tumor-infiltrating lymphocytes in localized non-small cell lung cancer. This table comes from immunoSEQ multiplex PCR, and its TCRdb copy is limited to in-frame clones, with some not included. The repertoire includes around 1,500 clones, 85% of them detected once, and 7.3% sits in the top ten. The specimen sequenced was lung tumor tissue. The receptor set was obtained from a human donor with non-small cell lung cancer.

For this clone: The germline gene is not matched at one end of the junction; a read error may be the cause. V and J are TRBV29-1 and TRBJ2-3; D might be TRBD2 (6 bases). The germline V gene has CDR1 SQVTM and CDR2 ANQGSEA. CDR3 length: 13 amino acids. The CDR3 DNA reads as TGCAGCGCTGAAAGCGGGTCCGCTGATACGCAGTATTTT. It specifies CSAESGSADTQYF.

The rearrangement links TRBV11-2 to TRBJ2-3; the match to TRBD2 covers 9 bases. The junction had 11 bases not matched to a gene; V was cut back by 5 bases and J by 8 bases. Germline V gives CDR1 SGHAT, CDR2 FQNNGV. The CDR3 has 15 residues. CDR3 DNA sequence: TGTGCCAGCAGCCGCCCTAGCGGGACTTTTGGTACGCAGTATTTT. Its translation is CASSRPSGTFGTQYF. Full variable domain (missing parts from reference TRBV11-2 and TRBJ2-3): EAGVAQSPRYKIIEKRQSVAFWCNPISGHATLYWYQQILGQGPKLLIQFQNNGVVDDSQLPKDRFSAERLKGVDSTLKIQPAKLEDSAVYLCASSRPSGTFGTQYFGPGTRLTVL.

The chain has TRBV7-9 and TRBJ2-1, with 12 bases aligning to TRBD2. There are 14 residues in the CDR3. The ends lost 10 bases at V and 10 bases at J; junction bases unmatched: 11. Looked up from germline, CDR1 is SEHNR and CDR2 is FQNEAQ (reference sequence). The CDR3 is CATPPLAGGPEQFF. CDR3 coding DNA: TGTGCCACCCCCCCCCTAGCGGGGGGGCCGGAGCAGTTCTTC.

The chain recombines TRBV19 with TRBJ1-4; TRBD1 agrees at 7 bases. The CDR3 is made up of 15 amino acids. V lost 5 bases and J lost 3; bases outside the gene matches: 6. The germline V gene encodes CDR1 LNHDA and CDR2 SQIVND (reference sequence). This chain's CDR3 is CASSDRDSSNEKLFF. The CDR3 nucleotides read TGTGCCAGTAGTGACCGGGACAGCTCTAATGAAAAACTGTTTTTT.

This sequence joins TRBV29-1 and TRBJ2-1, with TRBD2 identical over 7 bases. The CDR3 length is 13 residues. From germline, CDR1 is SQVTM and CDR2 ANQGSEA. The CDR3 sequence is CSGSRGEYNEQFF. Written as DNA, the CDR3 is TGCAGTGGAAGTCGGGGGGAGTACAATGAGCAGTTCTTC.

The rearrangement uses TRBV6-5 and TRBJ1-1, with a possible D match to TRBD1 (5 bases). The CDR3 is 13 amino acids. Trimming cost V 8 bases and J 5 bases, with 15 bases left between them. Germline CDR1 reads MNHEY; CDR2 reads SVGAGI. CDR3 protein: CASSYPGGTEAFF. DNA of the CDR3: TGTGCCAGCTCCTACCCGGGGGGGACTGAAGCTTTCTTT.

V usage is TRBV30 and J usage is TRBJ1-2, with D perhaps TRBD1 (5 bases). Germline CDR1 is GTSNPN and CDR2 is SVGIG (reference sequence). This CDR3 contains 13 residues. V gave up 3 bases and J gave up 5 bases, with 13 bases separating them. The CDR3 spells CAWSTRGGYGYTF. The CDR3 nucleotides are TGTGCCTGGAGCACGAGGGGTGGGTATGGCTACACCTTC.

The V gene is TRBV7-9, the J gene TRBJ1-1, with TRBD1 matching over 8 bases. The germline V gene has CDR1 SEHNR and CDR2 FQNEAQ (reference sequence). After removal of 3 bases from V and 4 bases from J, the junction contained 4 bases not matched to a gene. The CDR3 is 14 amino acids. The CDR3: CASSFGQGGTEAFF. CDR3 coding DNA: TGTGCCAGCAGCTTCGGACAGGGAGGCACTGAAGCTTTCTTT.

V gene TRBV4-3 combines with J gene TRBJ1-2; D perhaps matches TRBD1 (5 bases). This CDR3 comprises 14 residues. V shed 0 bases and J shed 8 bases, with 13 bases lying between them. From germline, CDR1 is LGHNA and CDR2 YSLEER. CDR3 bases: TGCGCCAGCAGCCAAGATAGGACACGGGGAGGCTACACCTTC. Translating it yields CASSQDRTRGGYTF.

The chain has TRBV6-6 and TRBJ1-6, with 8 bases identical to TRBD1. This CDR3 region has 16 residues. CDR1 and CDR2 (germline): MNHNY, SVGAGI (reference sequence). The V segment lost 0 bases and the J segment 8 bases; nucleotides outside the gene matches: 6. CDR3 DNA: TGTGCCAGCAGTTACTCGTCCGGACAGGGTGATTCACCCCTCCACTTT. It codes for CASSYSSGQGDSPLHF.

The gene calls are TRBV6-6 and TRBJ2-7; possibly TRBD2 for D (5 bases). The CDR3 is 12 amino acids. Trimming shortened V by 0 bases and J by 5 bases, and 5 bases separated the two germline ends. Germline V gives CDR1 MNHNY, CDR2 SVGAGI (reference sequence). CDR3 region: CASSYSRDEQYF. The CDR3 coding sequence is TGTGCCAGCAGTTACTCGAGGGACGAGCAGTACTTC.

The gene calls are TRBV15 and TRBJ1-1, with D tentatively TRBD1 (5 bases). V lost 0 bases to trimming and J lost 4 bases, with 6 bases between them. Germline V CDR1 and CDR2: LNHNV, YYDKDF (reference sequence). The CDR3 runs 13 residues. The CDR3 DNA sequence: TGTGCCACCAGCAGAGACAGGGCCACTGAAGCTTTCTTT. Protein product: CATSRDRATEAFF.

This chain connects TRBV6-1 to TRBJ2-2, with 9 bases lining up with TRBD2. V trimming: 2 bases; J trimming: 6 bases; junction bases outside the gene matches: 4. CDR3 size: 15 residues. Germline V lookup: CDR1 MNHNS, CDR2 SASEGT. In DNA form, the CDR3 reads TGTGCCAGCAGTGAAATAGCGGGAGCGGCCGGGGAGCTGTTTTTT. The encoded protein is CASSEIAGAAGELFF.

In this sample, this clone turned up a few times. V is TRBV4-1 and J is TRBJ1-2; TRBD1 matches at 8 bases. CDR3 length: 14 residues. Looked up from germline, CDR1 is MGHRA and CDR2 is YSYEKL. Trimming took 2 bases from V and 3 from J; bases not matched to a gene: 2. The CDR3 region has the DNA TGCGCCAGCAGCCAAAAGACAGGGGACTATGGCTACACCTTC. Protein sequence: CASSQKTGDYGYTF.

This clone was observed a few times. The CDR3 region is CASHPGGGARFTEAFF. The CDR3 coding sequence is TGTGCCAGTCACCCTGGAGGGGGGGCGAGGTTCACTGAAGCTTTCTTT. The rearrangement joins TRBV6-6 to TRBJ1-1; TRBD1 might be the D (6 bases). The V end lost 9 bases, the J end lost 4 bases, and 24 bases lay between the germline ends. The CDR3 consists of 16 residues. The V gene's germline CDR1 is MNHNY and CDR2 SVGAGI (reference sequence).

In its sample, this clone was seen once. J is TRBJ2-6 and V is TRBV30; no reliable D call. Trimming left V 7 bases short and J 0 bases short, with 7 bases between. The CDR3 covers 13 residues. Germline CDR1 GTSNPN, CDR2 SVGIG (reference sequence). CDR3 bases: TGTGCCTCCTCAACCTCTGGGGCCAACGTCCTGACTTTC. Translation: CASSTSGANVLTF. Using reference TRBV30 and TRBJ2-6 for the parts outside the CDR3, the full variable domain is SQTIHQWPATLVQPVGSPLSLECTVEGTSNPNLYWYRQAAGRGLQLLFYSVGIGQISSEVPQNLSASRPQDRQFILSSKKLLLSDSGFYLCASSTSGANVLTFGAGSRLTVL.

In nucleotides, the CDR3 is TGTGCCAGCTCACCAGGGACAGCCGAAAAACTGTTTTTT. Translating gives CASSPGTAEKLFF. The chain has TRBV18 and TRBJ1-4, with 7 bases lining up with TRBD1. In germline, CDR1 is KGHSH, CDR2 LQKENI. Trimming cost V 2 bases and J 8 bases; bases outside gene matches: 2. The CDR3 consists of 13 residues.

The rearrangement joins TRBV12-5 to TRBJ1-2, with a possible D match to TRBD1 (6 bases). This CDR3 region has 13 residues. Per germline, CDR1 LGHNT and CDR2 FRNRAP. V was clipped by 0 bases and J by 8 bases, with 10 bases between them. The CDR3 protein is CASGLVTGSGYTF. DNA of the CDR3: TGTGCTAGTGGTTTGGTTACAGGGTCCGGCTACACCTTC.

CDR3 sequence: CAWSVPRGPDTQYF. The CDR3 coding sequence is TGTGCCTGGAGTGTTCCGAGGGGGCCAGATACGCAGTATTTT. V usage is TRBV30 and J usage is TRBJ2-3, with 7 bases identical to TRBD1. V trimming: 0 bases; J trimming: 4 bases; junction bases outside the gene matches: 4. The CDR3 has 14 residues. CDR1 GTSNPN and CDR2 SVGIG come from the germline V gene (reference sequence).

This sequence joins TRBV6-1 and TRBJ2-1, with 8 bases that match TRBD1. Losses at the gene ends were 11 bases for V and 6 bases for J; bases not matched to a gene: 9. This CDR3 is 13 amino acids long. Germline loops: CDR1 MNHNS, CDR2 SASEGT. CDR3 protein: CAVGLQGANEQFF. CDR3 nucleotides: TGTGCCGTAGGGCTTCAGGGGGCCAATGAGCAGTTCTTC.

This clone was seen a single time. The chain uses TRBV7-8 and TRBJ2-5; 9 positions agree with TRBD2. CDR1 is SGHVS, CDR2 FQNEAQ, per germline. The CDR3 extends over 15 amino acids. V gave up 3 bases and J gave up 5 bases; unmatched junction bases: 7. Here the CDR3 DNA reads TGTGCCAGCAGCTTTAGCGGGAGTCGTCAGGAGACCCAGTACTTC. It codes for CASSFSGSRQETQYF.

This chain links TRBV9 with TRBJ2-5; 14 bases line up with TRBD2. V lost 4 bases and J lost 3; bases outside the gene matches: 5. CDR3 size: 16 residues. Germline V gene data show CDR1 as SGDLS and CDR2 as YYNGEE. The DNA for the CDR3 is TGTGCCAGCAGCCCACCGGGACTAGCGGGGGAAGAGACCCAGTACTTC. This sequence encodes CASSPPGLAGEETQYF.

This clone was counted a single time. The chain is built from TRBV19 and TRBJ2-2, with 7 nucleotides matching TRBD1. Per germline, CDR1 LNHDA and CDR2 SQIVND (reference sequence). J lost 1 base, V lost 10 bases, and 3 bases had no gene match. This CDR3 spans 13 amino acids. CDR3 protein: CAIRDRNTGELFF. Here the CDR3 DNA reads TGTGCCATAAGGGACAGGAACACCGGGGAGCTGTTTTTT.

This clone was seen only a few times. This CDR3 is also generated by other DNA sequences in the sample. This chain uses TRBV30 with TRBJ1-5, with D unresolved. The CDR3 contains 13 residues. Germline loops: CDR1 GTSNPN, CDR2 SVGIG (reference sequence). V was cut by 0 bases and J by 4 bases, with 7 bases left in between. The CDR3 here is CAWSVAGNQPQHF. CDR3 in DNA: TGTGCCTGGAGTGTAGCCGGTAATCAGCCCCAGCATTTT.

This clone was observed a few times. The chain combines TRBV5-1 with TRBJ2-7; maybe TRBD2 (6 bases). The CDR3 spans 14 residues. Trimming left V 4 bases short and J 3 bases short, with 14 bases between. CDR1 SGHRS and CDR2 YFSETQ come from the germline V gene. Here the CDR3 reads CASSRGGGVYEQYF. CDR3 DNA sequence: TGCGCCAGCAGCCGGGGTGGCGGGGTCTACGAGCAGTACTTC. Full variable domain (remainder filled in from reference TRBV5-1 and TRBJ2-7): KAGVTQTPRYLIKTRGQQVTLSCSPISGHRSVSWYQQTPGQGLQFLFEYFSETQRNKGNFPGRFSGRQFSNSRSEMNVSTLELGDSALYLCASSRGGGVYEQYFGPGTRLTVT.